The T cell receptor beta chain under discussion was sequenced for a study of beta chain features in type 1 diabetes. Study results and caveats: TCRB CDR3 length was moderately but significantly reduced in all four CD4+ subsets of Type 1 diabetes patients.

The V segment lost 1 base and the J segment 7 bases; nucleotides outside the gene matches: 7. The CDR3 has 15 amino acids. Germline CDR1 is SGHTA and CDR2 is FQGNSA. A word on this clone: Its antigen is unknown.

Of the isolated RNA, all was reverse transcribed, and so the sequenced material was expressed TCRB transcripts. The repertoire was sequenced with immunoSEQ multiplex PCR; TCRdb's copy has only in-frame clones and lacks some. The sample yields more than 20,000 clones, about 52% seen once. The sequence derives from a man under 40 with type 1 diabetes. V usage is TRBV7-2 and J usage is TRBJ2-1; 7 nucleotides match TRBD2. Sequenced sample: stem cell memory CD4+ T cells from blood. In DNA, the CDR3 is TGTGCCAGCAGCTTAGGGCTAGTCGGGGGGAATGAGCAGTTCTTC. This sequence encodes CASSLGLVGGNEQFF.